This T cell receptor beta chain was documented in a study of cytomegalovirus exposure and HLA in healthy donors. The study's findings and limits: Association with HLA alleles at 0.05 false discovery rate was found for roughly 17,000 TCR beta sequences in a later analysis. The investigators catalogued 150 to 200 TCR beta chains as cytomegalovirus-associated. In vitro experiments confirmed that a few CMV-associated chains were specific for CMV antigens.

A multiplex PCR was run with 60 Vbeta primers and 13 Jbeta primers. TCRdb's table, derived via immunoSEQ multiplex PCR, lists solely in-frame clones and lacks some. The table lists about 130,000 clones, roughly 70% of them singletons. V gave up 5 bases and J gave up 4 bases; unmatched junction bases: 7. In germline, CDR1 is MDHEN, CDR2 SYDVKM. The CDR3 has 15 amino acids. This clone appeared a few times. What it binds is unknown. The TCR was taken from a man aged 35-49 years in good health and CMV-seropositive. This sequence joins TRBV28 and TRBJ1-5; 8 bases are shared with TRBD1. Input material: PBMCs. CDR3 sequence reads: CASSPGQGWNQPQHF. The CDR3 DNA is TGTGCCAGCAGTCCCGGACAGGGTTGGAATCAGCCCCAGCATTTT. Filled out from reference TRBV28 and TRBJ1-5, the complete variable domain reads DVKVTQSSRYLVKRTGEKVFLECVQDMDHENMFWYRQDPGLGLRLIYFSYDVKMKEKGDIPEGYSVSREKKERFSLILESASTNQTSMYLCASSPGQGWNQPQHFGDGTRLSIL.